These 21 T cell receptor beta chains were sequenced from one sample in a study of blood T cell repertoires in COVID-19. TCRdb's copy holds only in-frame clones and misses some; the assay was immunoSEQ multiplex PCR. The repertoire holds 100,000 or so clones, with roughly 90% as singletons. The material sequenced was peripheral blood. All receptors derive from an older woman with acute or convalescent COVID-19.

The chain joins TRBV28 to TRBJ1-1; D is uncertain. The V and J ends lost 6 bases and 4 bases respectively, with 18 bases between them. The CDR3 length is 15 residues. From germline, CDR1 is MDHEN and CDR2 SYDVKM. The CDR3 sequence: CASSHEGWGGTEAFF. CDR3 nucleotide sequence: TGTGCCAGCAGCCACGAGGGTTGGGGTGGCACTGAAGCTTTCTTT.

With regard to this clone: A much larger clonotype is one base distant, so this may be a read error. The genes are TRBV5-4 and TRBJ2-7, with D maybe TRBD1 (5 bases). This CDR3 spans 13 amino acids. CDR1 is SGHNT and CDR2 is YYREEE in the germline V gene (reference sequence). Trimming left V 1 base short and J 1 base short, with 6 bases between. The CDR3, as DNA: TGTGCCAGCAGCTTGACAGGTTCCTACGAGCAGTACTTC. It is translated as CASSLTGSYEQYF.

The chain is built from TRBV5-4 and TRBJ2-5; 15 positions match TRBD2. The trim removed 6 bases at V and 5 bases at J, leaving 8 bases unmatched. The CDR3 runs 16 residues. The V gene's germline CDR1 is SGHNT and CDR2 YYREEE (reference sequence). The CDR3 here is CASNGLAGGPMETQYF. CDR3 coding DNA: TGTGCCAGCAACGGACTAGCGGGAGGGCCTATGGAGACCCAGTACTTC. Full variable domain (outside the CDR3, taken from reference TRBV5-4 and TRBJ2-5): ETGVTQSPTHLIKTRGQQVTLRCSSQSGHNTVSWYQQALGQGPQFIFQYYREEENGRGNFPPRFSGLQFPNYSSELNVNALELDDSALYLCASNGLAGGPMETQYFGPGTRLLVL.

The chain joins TRBV9 to TRBJ1-1; tentatively, D is TRBD1 (5 bases). The V end was cut by 0 bases, the J end by 11 bases, with 17 bases between. Germline V gives CDR1 SGDLS, CDR2 YYNGEE. This CDR3 contains 14 residues. CDR3 nucleotides: TGTGCCAGCAGCGTAGGGAGCGGGGCAGGGTGGGCTTTCTTT. Encoded protein: CASSVGSGAGWAFF.

The chain has TRBV7-6 and TRBJ2-1, with 11 bases matching TRBD2. V lost 5 bases to trimming and J lost 9 bases; unmatched junction nucleotides: 9. This CDR3 spans 15 amino acids. Germline V gene lookup returns CDR1 SGHVS and CDR2 FNYEAQ. CDR3 residues: CASSQTLAGVVEQFF. CDR3 nucleotide sequence: TGTGCCAGCAGCCAGACACTAGCGGGAGTGGTTGAGCAGTTCTTC.

V gene TRBV24-1 combines with J gene TRBJ1-2, with 8 bases lining up with TRBD1. CDR3 length: 14 residues. From germline, CDR1 is KGHDR and CDR2 SFDVKD. J gave up 5 bases and V 5 bases, and 6 bases lay outside the gene matches. The CDR3 loop is CATSGDRFGYGYTF. In DNA form, the CDR3 reads TGTGCCACCAGTGGGGACAGGTTTGGGTATGGCTACACCTTC.

The rearrangement joins TRBV5-5 to TRBJ2-1, with D possibly TRBD2 on 5 matching bases. Germline lookup yields CDR1 SGHKS and CDR2 YYEKEE (reference sequence). The length of the CDR3 is 14 residues. Trimming took 4 bases from V and 5 from J, leaving 13 bases between them. DNA of the CDR3: TGTGCCAGCAGCCTATGGAGGACTGACAATGAGCAGTTCTTC. Translating it yields CASSLWRTDNEQFF.

V is TRBV7-9 and J is TRBJ1-2; weak D call: TRBD1 (6 bases). CDR1 and CDR2 from the germline V gene are SEHNR and FQNEAQ (reference sequence). The germline V and J ends were trimmed by 8 bases and 4 bases, with 14 bases remaining between them. The CDR3 consists of 13 residues. This CDR3 is CASAGGGGYGYTF. CDR3 coding DNA: TGTGCCAGCGCCGGCGGGGGCGGCTATGGCTACACCTTC.

The genes are TRBV12-3 or TRBV12-4 and TRBJ1-2; 7 nucleotides align to TRBD1. CDR3 length: 13 amino acids. Unmatched junction bases numbered 9, after V lost 6 bases and J lost 8 bases. CDR3 DNA sequence: TGTGCCAGCAGCCTGACAGGGTCGCACGGCTACACCTTC. The encoded protein is CASSLTGSHGYTF.

This chain connects TRBV19 to TRBJ1-5; no clear D gene. V was pared by 4 bases and J by 7 bases, with 11 bases between. The germline gives CDR1 LNHDA, CDR2 SQIVND (reference sequence). CDR3 length equals 13 residues. CDR3 sequence: CASSTISGQPQHF. The CDR3 nucleotides are TGTGCCAGTAGTACGATATCGGGGCAGCCCCAGCATTTT.

The chain is built from TRBV28 and TRBJ2-1; 7 bases agree with TRBD2. Germline V gives CDR1 MDHEN, CDR2 SYDVKM. The junction had 8 bases not matched to a gene; V was cut back by 7 bases and J by 2 bases. The CDR3 totals 15 residues. In DNA, the CDR3 is TGTGCCAGCACCCGGGGGAGGGGTACCTACAATGAGCAGTTCTTC. Translation: CASTRGRGTYNEQFF.

A single count supports this clone. The V gene is TRBV6-5, the J gene TRBJ1-1; D remains unclear. V gave up 4 bases and J gave up 10 bases, with 13 bases separating them. There are 12 residues in the CDR3. The germline V gene has CDR1 MNHEY and CDR2 SVGAGI. The CDR3 sequence is CASSSRTAGAFF. CDR3 sequence (DNA): TGTGCCAGCAGTTCCCGGACCGCGGGAGCTTTCTTT.

The V and J genes are TRBV4-2 and TRBJ2-1; TRBD2 agrees at 7 bases. The trim removed 4 bases at V and 4 bases at J, leaving 16 bases unmatched. This CDR3 spans 18 amino acids. Germline V gene sequence: CDR1 LGHNA, CDR2 YNFKEQ. The CDR3 protein is CASSPMAMAGVLYNEQFF. For the CDR3, the DNA is TGTGCCAGCAGCCCCATGGCGATGGCGGGAGTACTTTACAATGAGCAGTTCTTC.

The chain uses TRBV29-1 and TRBJ2-7; perhaps TRBD2 as D (6 bases). Trimming cost V 5 bases and J 0 bases, with 20 bases left between them. This CDR3 has 16 residues. CDR1 and CDR2 from the germline V gene are SQVTM and ANQGSEA. The CDR3 coding sequence is TGCAGCGTTACCGGGACTCGGGACCGCAGCTCCTACGAGCAGTACTTC. Amino acids: CSVTGTRDRSSYEQYF.

This chain links TRBV3-1 (or the pseudogene TRBV3-2) with TRBJ1-1; D ambiguous. CDR3 length: 14 amino acids. Germline V gene data show CDR1 as LGHDT and CDR2 as YNNKEL (reference sequence). Deletions cut 5 bases from V and 11 bases from J, with 21 bases between. As DNA, the CDR3 is TGTGCCAGCAGCTCGCACCCCGGGATTCTGGGGGCTTTCTTT. This translates into CASSSHPGILGAFF.

The chain has TRBV29-1 and TRBJ1-2; D call uncertain. The V end lost 4 bases, the J end lost 4 bases, and 10 bases lay between the germline ends. CDR1 and CDR2 from the germline V gene are SQVTM and ANQGSEA. This CDR3 spans 12 amino acids. This CDR3 is CSVVDTAYGYTF. The CDR3 nucleotides read TGCAGCGTTGTCGACACAGCCTATGGCTACACCTTC.

The CDR3 DNA follows: TGTGCCAGCAGCCATCTCGGGGAGCTGTTTTTT. Translation gives CASSHLGELFF. This sequence joins TRBV3-1 (or the pseudogene TRBV3-2) and TRBJ2-2; no clear D. Germline CDR1 and CDR2: LGHDT and YNNKEL (reference sequence). This CDR3 is built from 11 residues. Trimming cost V 3 bases and J 7 bases, with 3 bases left between them.

The rearrangement joins TRBV3-1 (or the pseudogene TRBV3-2) to TRBJ2-2; TRBD1 is a possible D gene (5 bases). Looked up from germline, CDR1 is LGHDT and CDR2 is YNNKEL (reference sequence). The CDR3 totals 15 residues. V lost 0 bases and J lost 3, with 8 bases in between. CDR3 sequence reads: CASSQEGAYTGELFF. The CDR3 DNA follows: TGTGCCAGCAGCCAAGAAGGGGCATACACCGGGGAGCTGTTTTTT.

CDR3 sequence: CASSLAPSGSQTQYF. In nucleotides, the CDR3 is TGCGCCAGCAGCTTGGCTCCTAGCGGGAGCCAGACCCAGTACTTC. The J gene is TRBJ2-5, the V gene TRBV5-1, with 10 bases matching TRBD2. Germline-derived CDR1 and CDR2 are SGHRS and YFSETQ. The CDR3 has 15 residues. V trimming: 0 bases; J trimming: 6 bases; junction bases outside the gene matches: 5.

The chain employs TRBV19 and TRBJ2-3, with TRBD2 matching over 7 bases. The V and J ends lost 3 bases and 2 bases, in that order; junction bases with no gene match: 8. This CDR3 contains 16 residues. Germline loops: CDR1 LNHDA, CDR2 SQIVND (reference sequence). CDR3 sequence: CASSMKWLAATDTQYF. As DNA, the CDR3 is TGTGCCAGTAGTATGAAATGGCTAGCGGCCACAGATACGCAGTATTTT.

The chain uses TRBV18 and TRBJ2-1; 10 bases align to TRBD2. CDR1 is KGHSH, CDR2 LQKENI, per germline. The J segment lost 4 bases and the V segment lost 0 bases, leaving 3 bases of the junction unmatched. The CDR3 totals 16 residues. CDR3 coding DNA: TGTGCCAGCTCACCACCAAGCGGGAGGGGATACAATGAGCAGTTCTTC. Translating gives CASSPPSGRGYNEQFF.